This record covers a single T cell receptor (beta chain). The authors' processing: Counts of nucleated cells, estimated from reference gene primer amplification, were obtained. Sequencing was performed with immunoSEQ multiplex PCR; in TCRdb, only in-frame clones are kept and a portion is missing. V and J calls and clone size are given by that table; D and trimming were obtained from the DNA. The sample has 150,000 to 200,000 clones, more than 75% seen once. Cohort assignment relied on participant-reported clinical history. Exposed participants came across a COVID-19 case within 2 weeks before study entry. This record comes from a study of blood T cell repertoires in COVID-19. On the study more broadly: The samples span acute and convalescent COVID-19 from the United States, Italy and Spain.

Germline-derived CDR1 and CDR2 are SEHNR and FQNEAQ (reference sequence). The CDR3 totals 19 residues. With 2 bases removed from V and 0 bases from J, the gap between germline ends came to 22 bases. The V call is TRBV7-9, the J call TRBJ1-1, with D perhaps TRBD1 (6 bases). The specimen was PBMCs or T cells enriched from blood (not recorded which). This clonotype originated in a man between 60 and 70 years old who had been exposed to COVID-19. CDR3 DNA: TGTGCCAGCAGCTTACGGTGGTTTCAGGGGCCCGACATGAACACTGAAGCTTTCTTT. Translation: CASSLRWFQGPDMNTEAFF.